Listed below are T cell receptor beta chains from one sample, sequenced in a study of T cells expressing NK-cell markers. TCRdb re-called the 5' RACE reads and catalogs CDR3 proteins one per entry, DNA excluded. The table for this sample gives some 340,000 distinct CDR3 sequences. The specimen was blood T cells: a sorted CD56 or NKG2C T cell subset, CD4+ or CD8+ T cells, or bulk PBMC T cells (not recorded which). These receptors all come from a man aged 18 to 69 in good health. Both conserved end residues are part of each CDR3.

v_call: TRBV20-1
cdr3_length: 15
j_call: TRBJ1-1
cdr3_aa: CSASRRGRVNTEAFF

v_call: TRBV3-1
cdr3_length: 12
j_call: TRBJ2-1
cdr3_aa: CASSPDIGSQFF

v_call: TRBV12-3/TRBV12-4
cdr3_length: 17
j_call: TRBJ2-3
cdr3_aa: CASSLARWGVSSDTQYF

v_call: TRBV14
cdr3_length: 20
j_call: TRBJ2-2
cdr3_aa: CASSQGPTGYLGRGTGELFF

v_call: TRBV7-9
cdr3_length: 16
j_call: TRBJ1-6
cdr3_aa: CASSLALGVLSSPLHF

v_call: TRBV20-1
cdr3_length: 13
j_call: TRBJ1-4
cdr3_aa: CSAPTGLEEKLFF

v_call: TRBV29-1
cdr3_length: 13
j_call: TRBJ1-1
cdr3_aa: CSVHGRAHTEAFF

v_call: TRBV7-2
cdr3_length: 13
j_call: TRBJ2-1
cdr3_aa: CASRSRTSEEQFF

v_call: TRBV4-2
cdr3_length: 16
j_call: TRBJ1-1
cdr3_aa: CASSQVFPRGDTEAFF

v_call: TRBV6-1
cdr3_length: 13
j_call: TRBJ1-1
cdr3_aa: CASSQGSYTEAFF

v_call: TRBV12-3/TRBV12-4
cdr3_length: 15
j_call: TRBJ2-5
cdr3_aa: CASSLGTLGGETQYF

v_call: TRBV18
cdr3_length: 15
j_call: TRBJ2-5
cdr3_aa: CASSAQGADVGTQYF

v_call: TRBV7-8
cdr3_length: 15
j_call: TRBJ2-5
cdr3_aa: CASSVGTAVQETQYF

v_call: TRBV6-5
cdr3_length: 19
j_call: TRBJ2-5
cdr3_aa: CASSYSSAILAGGKETQYF

v_call: TRBV12-3/TRBV12-4
cdr3_length: 15
j_call: TRBJ2-5
cdr3_aa: CASSFVAGGQETQYF